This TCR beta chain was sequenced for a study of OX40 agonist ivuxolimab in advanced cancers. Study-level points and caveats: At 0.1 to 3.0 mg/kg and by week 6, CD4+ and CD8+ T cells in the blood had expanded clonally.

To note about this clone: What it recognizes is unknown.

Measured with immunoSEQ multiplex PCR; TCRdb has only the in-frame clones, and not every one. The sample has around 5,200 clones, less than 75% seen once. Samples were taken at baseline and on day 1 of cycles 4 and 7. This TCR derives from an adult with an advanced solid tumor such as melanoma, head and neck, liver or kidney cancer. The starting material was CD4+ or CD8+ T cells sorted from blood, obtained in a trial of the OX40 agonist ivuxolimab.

The CDR3 sequence is CASSLDWTGRYEQYF. Written as DNA, the CDR3 is TGTGCCAGCAGCTTAGATTGGACAGGGCGCTACGAGCAGTACTTC. This chain uses TRBV5-6 with TRBJ2-7, with TRBD1 matching over 8 bases. Germline loops: CDR1 SGHDT, CDR2 YYEEEE. This CDR3 is built from 15 residues. With 2 bases clipped from V and 3 bases from J, the junction kept 7 bases outside the gene matches.